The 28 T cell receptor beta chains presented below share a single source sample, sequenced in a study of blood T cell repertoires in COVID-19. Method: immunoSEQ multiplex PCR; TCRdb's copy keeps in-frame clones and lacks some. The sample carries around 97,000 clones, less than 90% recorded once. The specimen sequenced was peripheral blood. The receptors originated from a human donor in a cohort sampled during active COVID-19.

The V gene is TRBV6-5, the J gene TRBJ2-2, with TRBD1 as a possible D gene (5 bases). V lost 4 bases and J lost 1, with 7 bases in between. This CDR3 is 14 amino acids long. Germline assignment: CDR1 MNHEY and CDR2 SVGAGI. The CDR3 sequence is CASSFTGNTGELFF. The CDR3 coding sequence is TGTGCCAGCAGTTTTACAGGGAACACCGGGGAGCTGTTTTTT.

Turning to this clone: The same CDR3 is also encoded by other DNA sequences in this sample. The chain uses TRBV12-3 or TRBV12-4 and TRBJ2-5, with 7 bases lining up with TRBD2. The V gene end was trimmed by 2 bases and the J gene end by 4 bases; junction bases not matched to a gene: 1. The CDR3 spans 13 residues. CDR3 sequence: CASSLTGGETQYF. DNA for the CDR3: TGTGCCAGCAGTTTAACGGGAGGAGAGACCCAGTACTTC.

This CDR3 reads CASSGLGWGVQPQHF. The CDR3 DNA sequence: TGTGCCAGCAGTGGATTAGGGTGGGGAGTACAGCCCCAGCATTTT. This rearrangement joins TRBV2 to TRBJ1-5; D is ambiguous. Germline assignment: CDR1 SNHLY and CDR2 FYNNEI. This CDR3 contains 15 residues. Deletions cut 4 bases from V and 7 bases from J, with 17 bases between.

DNA for the CDR3: TGTGCCAGCAGTACCGGGGACTCCTATCGGGAGCAGTACTTC. It encodes CASSTGDSYREQYF. The chain links TRBV6-5 to TRBJ2-7; D possibly corresponds to TRBD2 (6 bases). Germline CDR1 is MNHEY and CDR2 is SVGAGI. This CDR3 comprises 14 residues. The V gene lost 5 bases and the J gene lost 7 bases, with 18 bases spanning the gap.

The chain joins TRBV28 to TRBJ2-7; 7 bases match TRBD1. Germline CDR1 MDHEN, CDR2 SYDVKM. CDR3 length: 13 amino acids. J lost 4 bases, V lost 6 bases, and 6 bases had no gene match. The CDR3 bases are TGTGCCAGCAGCCAGGGGGTCGTTTACGAGCAGTACTTC. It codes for CASSQGVVYEQYF. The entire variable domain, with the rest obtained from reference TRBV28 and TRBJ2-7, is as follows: DVKVTQSSRYLVKRTGEKVFLECVQDMDHENMFWYRQDPGLGLRLIYFSYDVKMKEKGDIPEGYSVSREKKERFSLILESASTNQTSMYLCASSQGVVYEQYFGPGTRLTVT.

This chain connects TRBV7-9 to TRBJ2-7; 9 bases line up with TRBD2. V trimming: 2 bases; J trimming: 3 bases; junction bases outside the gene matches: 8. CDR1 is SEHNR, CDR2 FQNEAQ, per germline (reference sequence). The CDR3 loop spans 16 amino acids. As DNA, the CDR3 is TGTGCCAGCAGCTTACCTCTAGCGGGACTAAACTACGAGCAGTACTTC. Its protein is CASSLPLAGLNYEQYF. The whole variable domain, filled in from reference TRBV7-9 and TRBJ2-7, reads DTGVSQNPRHKITKRGQNVTFRCDPISEHNRLYWYRQTLGQGPEFLTYFQNEAQLEKSRLLSDRFSAERPKGSFSTLEIQRTEQGDSAMYLCASSLPLAGLNYEQYFGPGTRLTVT.

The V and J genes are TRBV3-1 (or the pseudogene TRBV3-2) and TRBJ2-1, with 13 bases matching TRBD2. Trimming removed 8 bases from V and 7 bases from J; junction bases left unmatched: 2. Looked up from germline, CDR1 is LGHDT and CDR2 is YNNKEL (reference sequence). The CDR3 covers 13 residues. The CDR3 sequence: CASGTSGKNEQFF. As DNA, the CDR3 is TGTGCCAGCGGGACTAGCGGGAAGAATGAGCAGTTCTTC.

CDR3 sequence reads: CASSLAVTISTDTQYF. The CDR3, as DNA: TGCGCCAGCAGCTTGGCCGTGACAATCAGCACAGATACGCAGTATTTT. J is TRBJ2-3 and V is TRBV5-1; D gene uncertain. Trimming removed 0 bases from V and 0 bases from J, with 11 bases in between. Per germline, CDR1 SGHRS and CDR2 YFSETQ. The CDR3 runs 16 residues.

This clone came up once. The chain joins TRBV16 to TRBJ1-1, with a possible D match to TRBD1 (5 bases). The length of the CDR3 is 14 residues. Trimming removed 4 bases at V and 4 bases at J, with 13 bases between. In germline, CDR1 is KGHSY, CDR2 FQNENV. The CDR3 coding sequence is TGTGCCAGCAGCCCACCGACAGTACTCACTGAAGCTTTCTTT. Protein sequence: CASSPPTVLTEAFF.

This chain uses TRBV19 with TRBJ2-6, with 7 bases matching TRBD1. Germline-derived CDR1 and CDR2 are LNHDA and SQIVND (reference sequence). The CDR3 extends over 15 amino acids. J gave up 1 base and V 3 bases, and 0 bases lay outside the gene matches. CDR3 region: CASSMTGSGANVLTF. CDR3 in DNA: TGTGCCAGTAGTATGACAGGGTCTGGGGCCAACGTCCTGACTTTC.

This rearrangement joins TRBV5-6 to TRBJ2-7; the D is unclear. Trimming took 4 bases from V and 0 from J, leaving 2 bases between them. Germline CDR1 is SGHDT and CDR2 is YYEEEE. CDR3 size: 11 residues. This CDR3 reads CASSHSYEQYF. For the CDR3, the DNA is TGTGCCAGCAGCCACTCCTACGAGCAGTACTTC.

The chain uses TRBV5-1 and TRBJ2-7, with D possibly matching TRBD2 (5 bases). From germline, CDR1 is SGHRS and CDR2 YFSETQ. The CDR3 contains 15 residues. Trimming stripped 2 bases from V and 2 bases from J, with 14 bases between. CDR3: CASSFGVGVAYEQYF. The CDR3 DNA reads TGCGCCAGCAGCTTTGGGGTGGGAGTGGCCTACGAGCAGTACTTC.

CDR3 DNA sequence: TGCGCCAGCAGCTCGGGGACAGGGACATCCTACAATGAGCAGTTCTTC. It encodes CASSSGTGTSYNEQFF. The genes are TRBV5-1 and TRBJ2-1, with 9 nucleotides matching TRBD1. V dropped 3 bases and J dropped 1; count of bases not matched to a gene: 5. Germline V gives CDR1 SGHRS, CDR2 YFSETQ. The CDR3 spans 16 residues.

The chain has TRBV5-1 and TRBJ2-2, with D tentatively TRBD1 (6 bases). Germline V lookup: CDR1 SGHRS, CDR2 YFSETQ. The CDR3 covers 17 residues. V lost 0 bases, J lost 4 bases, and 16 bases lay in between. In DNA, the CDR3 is TGCGCCAGCAGCTTGGACCCCTCTAGGGGGACCACCGGGGAGCTGTTTTTT. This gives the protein CASSLDPSRGTTGELFF.

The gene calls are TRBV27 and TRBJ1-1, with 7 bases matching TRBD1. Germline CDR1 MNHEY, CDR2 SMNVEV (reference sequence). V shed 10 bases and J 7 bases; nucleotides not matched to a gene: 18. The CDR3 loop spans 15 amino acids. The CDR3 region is CATTRTGDLTGEAFF. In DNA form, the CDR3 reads TGTGCCACAACGCGGACAGGCGACCTCACGGGTGAAGCTTTCTTT.

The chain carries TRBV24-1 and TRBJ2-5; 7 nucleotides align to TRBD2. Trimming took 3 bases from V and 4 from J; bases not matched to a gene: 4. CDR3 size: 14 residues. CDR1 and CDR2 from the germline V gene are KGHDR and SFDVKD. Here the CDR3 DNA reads TGTGCCACCAGTGATCGGACTAGAAGAGAGACCCAGTACTTC. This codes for CATSDRTRRETQYF.

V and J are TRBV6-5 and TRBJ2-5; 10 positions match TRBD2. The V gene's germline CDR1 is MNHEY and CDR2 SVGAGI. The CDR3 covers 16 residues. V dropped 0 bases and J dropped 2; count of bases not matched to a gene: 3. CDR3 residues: CASSYSPSGGQETQYF. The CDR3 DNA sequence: TGTGCCAGCAGTTACTCGCCTAGCGGGGGACAAGAGACCCAGTACTTC.

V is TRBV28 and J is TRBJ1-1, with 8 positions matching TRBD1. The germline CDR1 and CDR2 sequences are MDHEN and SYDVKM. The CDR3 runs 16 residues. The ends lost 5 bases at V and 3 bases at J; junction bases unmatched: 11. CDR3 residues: CASSPAGTGEDTEAFF. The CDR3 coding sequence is TGTGCCAGCAGTCCAGCCGGGACAGGCGAAGACACTGAAGCTTTCTTT.

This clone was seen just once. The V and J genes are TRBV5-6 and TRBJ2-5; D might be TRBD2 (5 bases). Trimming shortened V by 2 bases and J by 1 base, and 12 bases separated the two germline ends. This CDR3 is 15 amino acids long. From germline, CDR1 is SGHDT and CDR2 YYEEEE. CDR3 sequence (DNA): TGTGCCAGCAGCTTTGGCCCCGGGGTCCAAGAGACCCAGTACTTC. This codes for CASSFGPGVQETQYF. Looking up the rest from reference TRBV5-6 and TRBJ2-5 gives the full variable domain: DAGVTQSPTHLIKTRGQQVTLRCSPKSGHDTVSWYQQALGQGPQFIFQYYEEEERQRGNFPDRFSGHQFPNYSSELNVNALLLGDSALYLCASSFGPGVQETQYFGPGTRLLVL.

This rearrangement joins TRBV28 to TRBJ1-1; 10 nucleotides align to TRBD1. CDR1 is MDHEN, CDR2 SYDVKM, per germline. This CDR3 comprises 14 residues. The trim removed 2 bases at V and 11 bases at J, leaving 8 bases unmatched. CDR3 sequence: CASSLEGTGDQAFF. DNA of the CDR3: TGTGCCAGCAGTTTAGAAGGGACAGGGGATCAGGCTTTCTTT.

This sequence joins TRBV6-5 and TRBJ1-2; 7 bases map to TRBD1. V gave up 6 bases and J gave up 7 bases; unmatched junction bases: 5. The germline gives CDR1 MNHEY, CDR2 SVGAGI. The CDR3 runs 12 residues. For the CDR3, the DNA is TGTGCCAGCAGGAGGGGACAGCTTGGCTACACCTTC. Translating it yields CASRRGQLGYTF.

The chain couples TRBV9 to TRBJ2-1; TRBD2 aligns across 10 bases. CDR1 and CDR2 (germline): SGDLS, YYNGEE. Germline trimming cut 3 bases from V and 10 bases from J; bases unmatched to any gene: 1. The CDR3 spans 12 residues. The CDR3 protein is CASSGAGGEQFF. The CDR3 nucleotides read TGTGCCAGCAGCGGAGCGGGAGGGGAGCAGTTCTTC.

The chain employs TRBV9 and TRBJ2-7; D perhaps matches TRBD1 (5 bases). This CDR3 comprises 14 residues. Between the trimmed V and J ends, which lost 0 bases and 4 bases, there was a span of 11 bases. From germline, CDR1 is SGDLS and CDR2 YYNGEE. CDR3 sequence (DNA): TGTGCCAGCAGCGTAGGGGCAGGGCAATACGAGCAGTACTTC. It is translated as CASSVGAGQYEQYF.

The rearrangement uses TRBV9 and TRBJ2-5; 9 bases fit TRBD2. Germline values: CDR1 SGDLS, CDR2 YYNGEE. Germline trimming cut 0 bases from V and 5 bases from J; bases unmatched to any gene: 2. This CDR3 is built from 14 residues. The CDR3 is CASSVDLAGETQYF. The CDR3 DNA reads TGTGCCAGCAGCGTAGATCTAGCGGGGGAGACCCAGTACTTC.

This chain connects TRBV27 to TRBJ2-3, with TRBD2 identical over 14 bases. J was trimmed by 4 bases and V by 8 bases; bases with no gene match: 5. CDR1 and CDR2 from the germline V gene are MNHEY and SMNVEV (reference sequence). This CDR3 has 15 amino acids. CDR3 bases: TGTGCCAGCGAAATGACTAGCGGGAGGGCAGATACGCAGTATTTT. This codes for CASEMTSGRADTQYF.

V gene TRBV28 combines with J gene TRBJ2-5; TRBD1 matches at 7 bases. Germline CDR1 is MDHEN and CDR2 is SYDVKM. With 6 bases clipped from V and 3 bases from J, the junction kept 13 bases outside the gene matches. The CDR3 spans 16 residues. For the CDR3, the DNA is TGTGCCAGCAGACCCATACCGGGACAGATTAAAGAGACCCAGTACTTC. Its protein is CASRPIPGQIKETQYF. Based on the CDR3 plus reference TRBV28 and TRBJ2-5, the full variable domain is DVKVTQSSRYLVKRTGEKVFLECVQDMDHENMFWYRQDPGLGLRLIYFSYDVKMKEKGDIPEGYSVSREKKERFSLILESASTNQTSMYLCASRPIPGQIKETQYFGPGTRLLVL.

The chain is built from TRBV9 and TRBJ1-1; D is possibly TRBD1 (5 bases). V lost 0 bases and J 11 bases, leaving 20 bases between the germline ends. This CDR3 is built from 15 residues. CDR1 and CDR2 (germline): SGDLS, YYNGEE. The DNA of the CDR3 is TGTGCCAGCAGCGTAGCTGGAGGGGACCCAGGAACGGCTTTCTTT. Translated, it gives CASSVAGGDPGTAFF.

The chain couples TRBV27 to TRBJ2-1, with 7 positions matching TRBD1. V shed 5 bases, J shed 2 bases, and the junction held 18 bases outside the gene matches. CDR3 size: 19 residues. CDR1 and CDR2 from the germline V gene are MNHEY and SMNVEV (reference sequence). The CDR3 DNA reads TGTGCCAGCAGTCCCTACACCGTACCTCAGGGGGTAACCTACAATGAGCAGTTCTTC. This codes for CASSPYTVPQGVTYNEQFF.